This T cell receptor (beta chain) was identified during a study of T cell responses to AZD1222 COVID-19 vaccine (dated by TCRdb to 2020 to 2022). With regard to the full study: A total of 230 or so trial participants underwent TCR sequencing, of whom around 200 received two doses of AZD1222 and some 25 received two doses of the MenACWY control vaccine. Trial participants were enrolled by age into subgroups of 18-55, 56-69 and 70-plus years, and approximately 150, 30 and 60 TCR-sequenced participants, respectively, were included in these subgroups.

Counted from cysteine to phenylalanine, this CDR3 has 15 amino acids. The retained sequence is limited to the CDR3, 45 bases, with the frame set at the first base. V is cut by 5 bases and J by 4 bases, and the space between the germline ends is 17 bases. The germline V gene encodes CDR1 SGHTA and CDR2 FQGTGA. The intended sense of this specimen's time point label: about 28 days (+/-7) after the second vaccine dose. AZD1222 recipients whose second dose came at about 4 weeks and those whose second dose came at about 12 weeks were combined into one group, since spike-specific TCR depth and breadth did not differ between the two schedules. Samples from vaccinated people were obtained from the UK trials COV001 and COV002, which included a single-blind randomized controlled phase 2/3 trial of AZD1222 (ChAdOx1 nCoV-19) in healthy adults. Trial participant PBMC samples were collected at day 0 and day 28 after the second dose for TCRbeta chain sequencing.

The CDR3 regions of human TCRbeta chains were subjected to immunosequencing. Per the source publication's procedure: TCRs in the repertoires were compared against a reference library of SARS-CoV-2-specific TCRs that had been generated with the MIRA antigen-specificity platform. Breadth was defined as the fraction of unique TCRs that were SARS-CoV-2-associated. Depth was defined as the fraction of total T cells that were SARS-CoV-2-associated. Using the MIRA data, every spike-specific TCR was mapped to the spike region that the TCR reacted to and assigned to either a CD4 or a CD8 class. Log10-transformed breadth and depth values were compared by one-way ANOVA with Sidak's multiple comparisons tests. Sourced from immuneACCESS, this table was stored by TCRdb with only in-frame sequences that have V and J called. A share of the clones is absent; for the studies checked, an unresolved V gene accounts for under half, and the remainder has no known explanation. The V and J calls and the clone size are those of that table, but D and trimming were determined from the DNA. The table for this sample lists about 72,000 clones; roughly nine tenths of them were counted only once. The biggest ten clones account for about 28% of the sample.

The research as a whole found: No day 14 peak-response samples were available, so repertoires were characterized only after the peak T cell response. Epitopes outside the regions mutated in the B.1.351 and B.1.1.7 variants were reportedly recognized by nearly half of the unique spike-specific TCRs. Participants were mostly white British, with more females than males. The authors suggested clonal diversity may have been underestimated. The whole spike protein was spanned by vaccine-associated CD4 TCRs, and dominant responses were seen in regions 160-218 and 743-854. The 56-69-year group was small, and its depth increase did not reach significance, likely because of low power. A significant rise in spike-specific TCR breadth and depth was observed after two AZD1222 doses relative to day 0 and relative to MenACWY recipients. Conclusions about previously exposed vaccinees are limited because only six or seven AZD1222 recipients were SARS-CoV-2 seropositive at baseline.

On this clone: What this receptor recognizes is not known. Base qualities are not provided; no much larger clone lies one nucleotide away.

The chain is assembled from TRBV7-3 and TRBJ2-5; the D segment cannot be called with confidence. This sequence was found in an adult who received the AZD1222 COVID-19 vaccine. Here the sequenced sample was peripheral blood, taken 28 days after the second AZD1222 dose. The DNA is as follows: TGTGCCAGCAGCCCTAATAGTGGTTTTGGAGAGACCCAGTACTTC. The translation is CASSPNSGFGETQYF.